The rows below give T cell receptor beta chains drawn from one sample of a study of T cells in Graves' hyperthyroidism and ophthalmopathy. TCRdb re-analysed the multiplex PCR reads in MiXCR, keeping a single row per CDR3 protein. The sample contains fewer than 350,000 distinct CDR3 sequences, roughly 20% of which appear only once. The material sequenced was blood. These receptors came from a woman aged 50 to 60 with Graves' hyperthyroidism. CDR3s include the opening cysteine and the closing phenylalanine or tryptophan. D genes are given only for firm matches. Rows give clone size only sometimes, using once, few, many, or a class for an expanded clone.

- | TRBJ1-4 | many | 17 | TRBV6-1 | TGTGCCAGCAGATCGGGGGGACGGTTACTCTTTAATGAAAAACTGTTTTTT | CASRSGGRLLFNEKLFF
TRBD1 | TRBJ2-1 | few | 15 | TRBV3-1 | TGTGCCAGCAGCCTGACAGGGTCTGGCTACAATGAGCAGTTCTTC | CASSLTGSGYNEQFF
- | TRBJ2-2 | few | 17 | TRBV7-2 | TGTGCCAGCAGCTCTGCACTACTAACTAGTAATCCCGGGGAGCTGTTTTTT | CASSSALLTSNPGELFF
TRBD2 | TRBJ2-3 | - | 16 | TRBV9 | TGTGCCAGCAGCGTCCATAACGGGAGGAGCACAGATACGCAGTATTTT | CASSVHNGRSTDTQYF
TRBD1 | TRBJ1-6 | few | 13 | TRBV25-1 | TGTGCCTCCCAAGACAGGGGTGACTCACCCCTCCACTTT | CASQDRGDSPLHF
- | TRBJ2-6 | - | 10 | TRBV6-1 | TGTGCCAGCAGCGACAACGTCCTGACTTTC | CASSDNVLTF
- | TRBJ2-5 | - | 12 | TRBV6-2/TRBV6-3 | TGTGCCAGCCACGATAGAAAAGAGACCCAGTACTTC | CASHDRKETQYF
- | TRBJ1-2 | few | 13 | TRBV20-1 | TGCAGTGCAAGCCCGGGGTTTGACTATGGCTACACCTTC | CSASPGFDYGYTF
TRBD1 | TRBJ2-5 | - | 16 | TRBV6-2/TRBV6-3 | TGTGCCAGCAGTTACAGTGGACAGGGGGTGGGGGAGACCCAGTACTTC | CASSYSGQGVGETQYF
- | TRBJ1-6 | once | 16 | TRBV6-5 | TGTGCCAGCAGTTACTCGATAAGGTCCTCCAGCTCACCCCTCCACTTT | CASSYSIRSSSSPLHF
- | TRBJ2-3 | few | 15 | TRBV15 | TGTGCCACCAGCAGAAAGGGCGTGGGCACAGATACGCAGTATTTT | CATSRKGVGTDTQYF
TRBD1 | TRBJ1-6 | - | 16 | TRBV27 | TGTGCCAGCAGTCTACTCAGGGGGCGGTATAATTCACCCCTCCACTTT | CASSLLRGRYNSPLHF
- | TRBJ2-1 | - | 15 | TRBV20-1 | TGCAGTGCTAGAGACGGTGCGGGTAGATACAATGAGCAGTTCTTC | CSARDGAGRYNEQFF
- | TRBJ1-6 | - | 12 | TRBV20-1 | TGCAGTGCTAGAGGGCAGGGTTCACCCCTCCACTTT | CSARGQGSPLHF
- | TRBJ2-3 | - | 12 | TRBV19 | TGTGCCAGTAGTATTGGTCAAGTTACGCAGTATTTT | CASSIGQVTQYF
TRBD1 | TRBJ2-5 | many | 14 | TRBV7-2 | TGTGCCAGCAGCTTCGACAGGGGGCGTGAGACCCAGTACTTC | CASSFDRGRETQYF
- | TRBJ1-4 | - | 13 | TRBV18 | TGTGCCAGCTCACCTCCGACAGATGAAAAACTGTTTTTT | CASSPPTDEKLFF
- | TRBJ2-7 | - | 14 | TRBV4-1 | TGCGCCAGCAGCCAACAACAGGACGGCTACGAGCAGTACTTC | CASSQQQDGYEQYF
TRBD1 | TRBJ1-1 | many | 13 | TRBV3-1 | TGTGCCAGCCTCCTCCAGGGGGTTGGTGAAGCTTTCTTT | CASLLQGVGEAFF
- | TRBJ2-7 | many | 14 | TRBV30 | TGTGCCTGGACCCGCGGAGGGGCCTCCTACGAGCAGTACTTC | CAWTRGGASYEQYF